These T cell receptor beta chains were read from a single sample in a study of vaccination and CD4 T cells after COVID-19. TCRdb passed the PCR reads through MiXCR, listing each CDR3 protein once. The top ten hold about an eighth of the sample, which has 15,000 or so distinct CDR3 sequences, over 40% seen once. These TCRs are of unknown antigen specificity. The sample here was CD4+ T cells from blood, cultured in vitro, taken about 7 months after SARS-CoV-2 vaccination. These receptors all stem from a human donor who had recovered from COVID-19. Both conserved end residues are part of each CDR3. A D gene is named only where the DNA matches it firmly. A clone size is listed for some rows: how often the clone was seen (once, few, many), or a class if it is expanded.

length	V	J	D	size	DNA	CDR3
14	TRBV20-1	TRBJ2-5	TRBD1	once	TGCAGTGCTCTGACAGGGGGATGGTCGGAGACCCAGTACTTC	CSALTGGWSETQYF
13	TRBV7-9	TRBJ1-2	TRBD1	NA	TGTGCCAGCGGAGGGACAGTTAACTATGGCTACACCTTC	CASGGTVNYGYTF
15	TRBV7-2	TRBJ2-3	NA	once	TGTGCCAGCAGCTTGACAGGCCTTAGCACAGATACGCAGTATTTT	CASSLTGLSTDTQYF
15	TRBV20-1	TRBJ1-2	NA	NA	TGCAGTGCTAGAGATGGGGCAGGGCGCGCGTATGGCTACACCTTC	CSARDGAGRAYGYTF
13	TRBV7-6	TRBJ1-2	NA	NA	TGTGCCAGCACCAACAGGCGGAACTATGGCTACACCTTC	CASTNRRNYGYTF
16	TRBV10-3	TRBJ2-5	TRBD2	NA	TGTGCCATCAGTGAGCGGTCGACTAGCGGGGGGGAGACCCAGTACTTC	CAISERSTSGGETQYF
15	TRBV19	TRBJ1-5	NA	few	TGTGCCAGTTACAACCGGGCCTCCCTTGGGCAGCCCCAGCATTTT	CASYNRASLGQPQHF
13	TRBV5-4	TRBJ2-3	NA	NA	TGTGCCAGCAGCTCAGGAATCACAGATACGCAGTATTTT	CASSSGITDTQYF
15	TRBV20-1	TRBJ1-6	NA	NA	TGCAGTGCTAGAGCCAGACAGAGCCGCGGATCACCCCTCCACTTT	CSARARQSRGSPLHF
15	TRBV7-2	TRBJ2-7	NA	NA	TGTGCCAGCAGCTTAGCCGGGACAACTGTCTACGAGCAGTACTTC	CASSLAGTTVYEQYF
14	TRBV28	TRBJ2-7	NA	NA	TGTGCCAGCAGATCACAGGGTCTAGGCTTGGAGCAGTACTTC	CASRSQGLGLEQYF
14	TRBV10-3	TRBJ1-1	TRBD1	NA	TGTGCCATCCGCAAGGACAGGGCGTACACTGAAGCTTTCTTT	CAIRKDRAYTEAFF
15	TRBV7-2	TRBJ1-5	NA	few	TGTGCCAGCAGCTTAGCGCCAGGAAACAATCAGCCCCAGCATTTT	CASSLAPGNNQPQHF
14	TRBV7-2	TRBJ2-7	TRBD1	NA	TGTGCCAGCAGCTTAGACAGGGGGGCATCCGAGCAGTACTTC	CASSLDRGASEQYF
17	TRBV4-2	TRBJ1-5	NA	NA	TGTGCCAGCAGCCAAGAGTCCTTGGCGGGCAGGGATCAGCCCCAGCATTTT	CASSQESLAGRDQPQHF
14	TRBV25-1	TRBJ2-5	NA	NA	TGTGCCAGCAGTGAATTGGGGGGCCAAGAGACCCAGTACTTC	CASSELGGQETQYF
13	TRBV7-9	TRBJ1-1	NA	NA	TGTGCCAGCAGCGAAAGGACGGTCCTTGAAGCTTTCTTT	CASSERTVLEAFF
15	TRBV7-2	TRBJ1-5	NA	few	TGTGCCAGCAGCTTAAACCGAGGGATTGGACAGCCCCAGCATTTT	CASSLNRGIGQPQHF
16	TRBV7-3	TRBJ2-1	TRBD2	few	TGTGCCAGCAGCTTAACGGTTAGCGGGAGAGGCAATGAGCAGTTCTTC	CASSLTVSGRGNEQFF
15	TRBV9	TRBJ2-3	TRBD2	NA	TGTGCCAGCAGCTTGACTAGCGTAGGAACAGATACGCAGTATTTT	CASSLTSVGTDTQYF
13	TRBV7-9	TRBJ1-6	TRBD1	NA	TGTGCCAGCAGCTTAGTACAGGGGGCACCCCTCCACTTT	CASSLVQGAPLHF
13	TRBV19	TRBJ1-5	NA	NA	TGTGCCGGGGCACAGGGTGTGTATCAGCCCCAGCATTTT	CAGAQGVYQPQHF